This T cell receptor (beta chain) was identified in a study of graft-versus-host responses after intestinal transplantation. Whole-study context: Anti-thymocyte globulin induction, then tacrolimus and steroids for about 3 years, went to all recipients. Overall study results and limits: Allograft clonal ratios (graft-versus-host to host-versus-graft) were high in patients who had graft-donor T cell macrochimerism.

Trimming took 2 bases from V and 4 from J; bases not matched to a gene: 7. This CDR3 contains 16 residues. The V gene's germline CDR1 is MNHNS and CDR2 SASEGT. A note on this clone: Its antigen remains unidentified.

Profiling relied on immunoSEQ multiplex PCR, and the TCRdb table lists in-frame clones only, not all of them. Here the sample spans more than 95,000 clones, more than 75% being singletons. The V call is TRBV6-1, the J call TRBJ2-2, with 7 bases identical to TRBD1. The receptor comes from a human donor who received an intestinal transplant. Sample: unstimulated CD4+ T cells sorted from spleen or lymph node cells, taken before intestinal transplant. The DNA for the CDR3 is TGTGCCAGCAGTGAAATGAGGGGGCATATCACCGGGGAGCTGTTTTTT. This translates into CASSEMRGHITGELFF.